This T cell receptor beta chain was recovered during a study of OX40 agonist ivuxolimab in advanced cancers. Findings and limits, study-wide: No antigen was identified for the clonally expanded peripheral T cells.

Sequencing was performed with immunoSEQ multiplex PCR; in TCRdb, only in-frame clones are kept and a portion is missing. The data hold about 45,000 clones, with roughly 93% observed a single time. Details on this clone: As yet, its antigen is unknown.

V was clipped by 5 bases and J by 7 bases, with 17 bases between them. From germline, CDR1 is MDHEN and CDR2 SYDVKM. This CDR3 is built from 15 residues. The sequence derives from an adult with an advanced solid tumor such as melanoma, head and neck, liver or kidney cancer. The chain combines TRBV28 with TRBJ1-4; D possibly corresponds to TRBD1 (6 bases). The starting material was CD4+ or CD8+ T cells sorted from blood, obtained in a trial of the OX40 agonist ivuxolimab. In DNA form, the CDR3 reads TGTGCCAGCAGTGCCTATACGGGGGCTGTTGAAAAACTGTTTTTT. It codes for CASSAYTGAVEKLFF. Looking up the rest from reference TRBV28 and TRBJ1-4 gives the full variable domain: DVKVTQSSRYLVKRTGEKVFLECVQDMDHENMFWYRQDPGLGLRLIYFSYDVKMKEKGDIPEGYSVSREKKERFSLILESASTNQTSMYLCASSAYTGAVEKLFFGSGTQLSVL.